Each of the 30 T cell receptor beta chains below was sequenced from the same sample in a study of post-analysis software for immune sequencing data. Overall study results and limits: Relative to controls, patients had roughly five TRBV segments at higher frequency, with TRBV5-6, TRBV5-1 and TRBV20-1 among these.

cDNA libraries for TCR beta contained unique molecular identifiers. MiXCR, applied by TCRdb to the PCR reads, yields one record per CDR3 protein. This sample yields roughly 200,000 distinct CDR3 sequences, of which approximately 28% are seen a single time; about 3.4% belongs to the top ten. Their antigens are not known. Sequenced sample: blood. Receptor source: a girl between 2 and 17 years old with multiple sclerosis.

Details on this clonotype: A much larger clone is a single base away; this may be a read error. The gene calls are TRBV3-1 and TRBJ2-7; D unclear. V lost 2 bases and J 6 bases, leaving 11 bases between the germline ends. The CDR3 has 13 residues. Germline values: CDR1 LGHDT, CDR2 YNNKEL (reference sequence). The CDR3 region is CASSQRRGREQYF. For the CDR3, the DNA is TGTGCCAGCAGCCAAAGGCGCGGTCGCGAGCAGTACTTC.

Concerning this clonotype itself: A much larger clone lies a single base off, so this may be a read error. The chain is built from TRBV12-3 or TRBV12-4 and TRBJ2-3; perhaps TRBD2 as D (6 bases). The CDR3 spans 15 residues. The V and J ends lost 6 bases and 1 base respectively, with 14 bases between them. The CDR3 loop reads CASSRLGAGTDTQYF. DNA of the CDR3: TGTGCCAGCAGCCGACTAGGGGCTGGCACAGATACGCAGTATTTT.

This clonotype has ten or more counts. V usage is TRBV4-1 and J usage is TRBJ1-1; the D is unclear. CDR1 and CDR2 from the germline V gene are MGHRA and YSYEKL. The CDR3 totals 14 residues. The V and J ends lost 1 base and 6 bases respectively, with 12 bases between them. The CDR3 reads CASSQVGNRPEAFF. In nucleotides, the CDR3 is TGCGCCAGCAGCCAAGTGGGGAATCGACCTGAAGCTTTCTTT.

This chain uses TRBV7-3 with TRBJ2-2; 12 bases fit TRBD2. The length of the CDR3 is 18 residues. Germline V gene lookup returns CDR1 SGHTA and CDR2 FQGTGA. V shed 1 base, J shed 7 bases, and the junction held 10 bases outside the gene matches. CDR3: CASSLRLAGANRDGELFF. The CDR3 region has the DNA TGTGCCAGCAGCTTAAGACTAGCGGGGGCCAACCGGGACGGGGAGCTGTTTTTT.

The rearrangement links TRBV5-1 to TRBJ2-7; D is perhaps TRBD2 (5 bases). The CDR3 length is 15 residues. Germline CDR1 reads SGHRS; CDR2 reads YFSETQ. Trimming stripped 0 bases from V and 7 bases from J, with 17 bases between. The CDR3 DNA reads TGCGCCAGCAGCTTGGGTCTGTCGGGATACAATGAGCAGTACTTC. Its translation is CASSLGLSGYNEQYF.

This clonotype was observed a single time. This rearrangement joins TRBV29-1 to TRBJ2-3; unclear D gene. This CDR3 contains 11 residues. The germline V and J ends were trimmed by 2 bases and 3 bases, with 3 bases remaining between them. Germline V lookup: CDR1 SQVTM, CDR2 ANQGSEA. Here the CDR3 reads CSVESTDTQYF. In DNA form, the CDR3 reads TGCAGCGTTGAAAGTACAGATACGCAGTATTTT.

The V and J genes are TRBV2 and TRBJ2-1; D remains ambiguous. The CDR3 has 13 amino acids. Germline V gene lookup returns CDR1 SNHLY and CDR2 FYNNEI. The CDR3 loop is CAGTGDTYNEQFF. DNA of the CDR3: TGTGCGGGAACTGGGGATACCTACAATGAGCAGTTCTTC. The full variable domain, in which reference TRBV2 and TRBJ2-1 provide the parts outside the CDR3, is EPEVTQTPSHQVTQMGQEVILRCVPISNHLYFYWYRQILGQKVEFLVSFYNNEISEKSEIFDDQFSVERPDGSNFTLKIRSTKLEDSAMYFCAGTGDTYNEQFFGPGTRLTVL.

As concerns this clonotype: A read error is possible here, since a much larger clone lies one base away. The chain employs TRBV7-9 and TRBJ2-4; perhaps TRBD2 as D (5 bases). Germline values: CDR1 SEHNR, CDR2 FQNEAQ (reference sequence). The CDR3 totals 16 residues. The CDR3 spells CASSLGRQLAKNTQYF. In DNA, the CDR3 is TGTGCCAGCAGCTTAGGACGGCAGCTAGCCAAAAACACTCAGTACTTC.

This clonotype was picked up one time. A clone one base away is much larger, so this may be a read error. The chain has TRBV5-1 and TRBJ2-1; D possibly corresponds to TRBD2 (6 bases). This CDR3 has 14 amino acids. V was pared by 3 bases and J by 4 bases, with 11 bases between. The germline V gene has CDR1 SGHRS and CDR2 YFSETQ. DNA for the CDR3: TGCGCCAGCAGCTGTAGCGGAGGTTACAATGAGCAGTTCTTC. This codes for CASSCSGGYNEQFF.

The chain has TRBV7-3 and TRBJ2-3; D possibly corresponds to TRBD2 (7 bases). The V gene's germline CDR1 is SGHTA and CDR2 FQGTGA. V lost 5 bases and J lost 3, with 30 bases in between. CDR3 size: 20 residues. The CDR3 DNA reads TGTGCCAGCAGCCACTGGGGGCGGGGGCCCGCACAAGATTGGACAGATACGCAGTATTTT. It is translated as CASSHWGRGPAQDWTDTQYF.

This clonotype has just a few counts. The CDR3 region is CASSPGQGSTEAFF. The DNA of the CDR3 is TGTGCCAGCAGTCCCGGACAGGGTAGCACTGAAGCTTTCTTT. This chain uses TRBV7-9 with TRBJ1-1; 8 nucleotides line up with TRBD1. The CDR3 is made up of 14 amino acids. From germline, CDR1 is SEHNR and CDR2 FQNEAQ (reference sequence). Trimming cost V 6 bases and J 4 bases; bases outside gene matches: 7. The full variable domain, completed using reference TRBV7-9 and TRBJ1-1, is DTGVSQNPRHKITKRGQNVTFRCDPISEHNRLYWYRQTLGQGPEFLTYFQNEAQLEKSRLLSDRFSAERPKGSFSTLEIQRTEQGDSAMYLCASSPGQGSTEAFFGQGTRLTVV.

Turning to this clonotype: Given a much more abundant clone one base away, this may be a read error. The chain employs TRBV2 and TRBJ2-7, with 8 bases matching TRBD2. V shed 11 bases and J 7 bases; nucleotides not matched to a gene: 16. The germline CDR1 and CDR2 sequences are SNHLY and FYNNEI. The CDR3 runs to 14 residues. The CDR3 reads CAGAAAAGVAEQYF. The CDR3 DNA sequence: TGTGCCGGAGCGGCGGCAGCGGGAGTTGCTGAGCAGTACTTC. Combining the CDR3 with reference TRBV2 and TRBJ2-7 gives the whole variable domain EPEVTQTPSHQVTQMGQEVILRCVPISNHLYFYWYRQILGQKVEFLVSFYNNEISEKSEIFDDQFSVERPDGSNFTLKIRSTKLEDSAMYFCAGAAAAGVAEQYFGPGTRLTVT.

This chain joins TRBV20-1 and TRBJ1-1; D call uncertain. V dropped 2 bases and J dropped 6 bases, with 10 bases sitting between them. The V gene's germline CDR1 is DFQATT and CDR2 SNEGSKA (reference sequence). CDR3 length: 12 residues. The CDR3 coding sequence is TGCAGTGCTAGAATCCCGGTCGCTGAAGCTTTCTTT. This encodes CSARIPVAEAFF.

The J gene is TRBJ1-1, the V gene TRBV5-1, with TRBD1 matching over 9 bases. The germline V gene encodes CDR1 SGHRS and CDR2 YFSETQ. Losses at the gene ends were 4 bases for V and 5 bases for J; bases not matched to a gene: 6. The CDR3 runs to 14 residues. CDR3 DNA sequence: TGCGCCAGCAGCACCGGACAGGGGTTGACTGAAGCTTTCTTT. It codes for CASSTGQGLTEAFF.

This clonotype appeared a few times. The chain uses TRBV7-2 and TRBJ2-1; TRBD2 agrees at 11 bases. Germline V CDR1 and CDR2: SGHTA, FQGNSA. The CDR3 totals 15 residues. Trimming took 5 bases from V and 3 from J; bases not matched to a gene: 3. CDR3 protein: CASSRLAGFYNEQFF. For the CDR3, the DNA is TGTGCCAGCAGCCGACTAGCGGGATTCTACAATGAGCAGTTCTTC.

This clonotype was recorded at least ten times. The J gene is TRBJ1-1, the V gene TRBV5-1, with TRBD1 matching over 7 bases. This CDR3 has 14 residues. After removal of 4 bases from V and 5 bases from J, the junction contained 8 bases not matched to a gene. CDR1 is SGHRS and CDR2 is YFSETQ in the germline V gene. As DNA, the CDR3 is TGCGCCAGCAGCCCCACAGGGGTAAATACTGAAGCTTTCTTT. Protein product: CASSPTGVNTEAFF.

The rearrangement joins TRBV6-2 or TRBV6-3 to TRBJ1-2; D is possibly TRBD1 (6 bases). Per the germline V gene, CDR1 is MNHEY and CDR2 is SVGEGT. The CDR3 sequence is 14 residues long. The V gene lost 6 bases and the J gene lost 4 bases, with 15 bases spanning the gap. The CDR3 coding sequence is TGTGCCAGCAGCCTGGACAGAGTGATCTATGGCTACACCTTC. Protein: CASSLDRVIYGYTF.

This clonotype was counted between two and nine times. Written as DNA, the CDR3 is TGCAGTGCTAGAGTGGCTAGCGGGGAAGGGGACATTCAGTACTTC. This encodes CSARVASGEGDIQYF. V and J are TRBV20-1 and TRBJ2-4; 9 bases align to TRBD2. Germline assignment: CDR1 DFQATT and CDR2 SNEGSKA (reference sequence). V lost 1 base, J lost 8 bases, and 9 bases stayed unmatched. The CDR3 has 15 residues.

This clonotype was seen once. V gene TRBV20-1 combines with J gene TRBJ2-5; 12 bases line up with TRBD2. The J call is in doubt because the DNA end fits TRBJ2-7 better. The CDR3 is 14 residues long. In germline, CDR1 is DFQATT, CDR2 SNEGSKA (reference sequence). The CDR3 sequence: CSARGTSGTNEQYF. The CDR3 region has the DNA TGCAGTGCTAGAGGGACTAGCGGGACGAACGAGCAGTACTTC.

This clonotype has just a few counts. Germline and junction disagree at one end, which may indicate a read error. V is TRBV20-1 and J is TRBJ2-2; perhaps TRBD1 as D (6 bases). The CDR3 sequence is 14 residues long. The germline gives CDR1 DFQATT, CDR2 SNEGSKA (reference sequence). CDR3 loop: CSARGGLWTGELFF. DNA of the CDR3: TGCAGTGCCAGAGGGGGTTTGTGGACCGGGGAGCTGTTTTTT.

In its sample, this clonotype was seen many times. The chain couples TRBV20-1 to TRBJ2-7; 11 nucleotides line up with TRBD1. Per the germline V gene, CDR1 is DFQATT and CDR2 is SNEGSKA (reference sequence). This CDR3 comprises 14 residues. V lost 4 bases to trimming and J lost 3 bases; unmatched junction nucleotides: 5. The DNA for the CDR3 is TGCAGTGCTAACCGGGACAGGGGGTACTACGAGCAGTACTTC. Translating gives CSANRDRGYYEQYF.

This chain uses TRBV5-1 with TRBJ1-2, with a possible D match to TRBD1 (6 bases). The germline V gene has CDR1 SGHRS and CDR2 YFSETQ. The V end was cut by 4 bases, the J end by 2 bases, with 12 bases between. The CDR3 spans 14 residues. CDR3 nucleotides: TGCGCCAGCAGCGAAATGGACAGAAACTATGGCTACACCTTC. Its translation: CASSEMDRNYGYTF.

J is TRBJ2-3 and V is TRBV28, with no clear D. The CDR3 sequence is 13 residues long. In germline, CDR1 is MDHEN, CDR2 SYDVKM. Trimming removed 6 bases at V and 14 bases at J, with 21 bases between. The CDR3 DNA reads TGTGCCAGCAGCCAAATCGGTCGAGAGAGAGCGTATTTT. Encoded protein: CASSQIGRERAYF. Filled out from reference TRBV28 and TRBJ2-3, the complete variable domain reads DVKVTQSSRYLVKRTGEKVFLECVQDMDHENMFWYRQDPGLGLRLIYFSYDVKMKEKGDIPEGYSVSREKKERFSLILESASTNQTSMYLCASSQIGRERAYFGPGTRLTVL.

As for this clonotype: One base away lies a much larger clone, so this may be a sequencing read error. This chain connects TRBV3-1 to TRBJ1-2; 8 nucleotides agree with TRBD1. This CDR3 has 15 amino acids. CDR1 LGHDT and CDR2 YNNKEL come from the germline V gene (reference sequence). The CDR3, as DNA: TGTGTCAGCAGCCAACAGGGGGTTACTAACTATGGCTACACCTTC. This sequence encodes CVSSQQGVTNYGYTF.

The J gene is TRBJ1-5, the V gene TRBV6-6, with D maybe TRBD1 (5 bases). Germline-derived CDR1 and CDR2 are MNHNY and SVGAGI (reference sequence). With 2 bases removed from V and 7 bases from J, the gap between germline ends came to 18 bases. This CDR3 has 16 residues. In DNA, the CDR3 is TGTGCCAGCAGTTACGCCGAGGGGATGGAGGGGCAGCCCCAGCATTTT. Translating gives CASSYAEGMEGQPQHF.

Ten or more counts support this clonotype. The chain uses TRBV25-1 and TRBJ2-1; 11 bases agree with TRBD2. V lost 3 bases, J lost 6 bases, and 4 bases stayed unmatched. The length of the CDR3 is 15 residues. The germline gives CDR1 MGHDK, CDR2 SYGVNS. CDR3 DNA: TGTGCCAGCAGTGACCCTGGGACTAGCGGCAATGAGCAGTTCTTC. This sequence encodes CASSDPGTSGNEQFF.

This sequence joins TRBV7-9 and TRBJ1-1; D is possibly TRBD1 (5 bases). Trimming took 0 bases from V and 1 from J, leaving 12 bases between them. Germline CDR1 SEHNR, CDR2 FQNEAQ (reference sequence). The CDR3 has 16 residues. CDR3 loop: CASSLAGASRNTEAFF. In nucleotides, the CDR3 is TGTGCCAGCAGCTTAGCAGGGGCCTCAAGGAACACTGAAGCTTTCTTT.

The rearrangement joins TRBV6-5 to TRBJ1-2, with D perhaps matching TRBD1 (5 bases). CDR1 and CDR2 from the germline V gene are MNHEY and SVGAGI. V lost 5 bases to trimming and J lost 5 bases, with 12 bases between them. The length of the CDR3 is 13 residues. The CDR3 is CASSPRRTYGYTF. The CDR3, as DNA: TGTGCCAGCAGTCCAAGACGGACATATGGCTACACCTTC.

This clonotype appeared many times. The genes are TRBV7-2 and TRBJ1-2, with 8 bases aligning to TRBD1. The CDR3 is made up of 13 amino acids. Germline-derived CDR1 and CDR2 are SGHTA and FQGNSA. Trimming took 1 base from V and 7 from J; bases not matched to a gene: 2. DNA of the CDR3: TGTGCCAGCAGCTTAGGACAGGGGCTTGGCTACACCTTC. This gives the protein CASSLGQGLGYTF.

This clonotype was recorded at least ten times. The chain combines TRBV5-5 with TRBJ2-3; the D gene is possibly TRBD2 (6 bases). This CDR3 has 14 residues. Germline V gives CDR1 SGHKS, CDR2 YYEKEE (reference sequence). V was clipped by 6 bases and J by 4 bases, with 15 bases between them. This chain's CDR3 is CASTLGGVPDTQYF. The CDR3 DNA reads TGTGCCAGCACCCTCGGGGGAGTCCCAGATACGCAGTATTTT. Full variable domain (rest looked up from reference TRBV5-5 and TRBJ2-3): DAGVTQSPTHLIKTRGQQVTLRCSPISGHKSVSWYQQVLGQGPQFIFQYYEKEERGRGNFPDRFSARQFPNYSSELNVNALLLGDSALYLCASTLGGVPDTQYFGPGTRLTVL.